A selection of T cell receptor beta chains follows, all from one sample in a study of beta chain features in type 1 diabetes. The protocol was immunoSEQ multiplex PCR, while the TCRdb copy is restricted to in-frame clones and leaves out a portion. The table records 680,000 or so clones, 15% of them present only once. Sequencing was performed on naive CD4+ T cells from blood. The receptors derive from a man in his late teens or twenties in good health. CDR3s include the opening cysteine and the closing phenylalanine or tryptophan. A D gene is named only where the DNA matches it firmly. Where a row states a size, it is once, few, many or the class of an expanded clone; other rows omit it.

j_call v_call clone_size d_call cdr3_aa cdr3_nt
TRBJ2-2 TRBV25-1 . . CASSEPGGTGELFF TGTGCCAGCAGTGAACCCGGCGGGACCGGGGAGCTGTTTTTT
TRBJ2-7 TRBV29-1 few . CSVEVFRFRGLQNMGYEQYF TGCAGCGTTGAAGTGTTCAGGTTCCGAGGACTCCAGAATATGGGCTACGAGCAGTACTTC
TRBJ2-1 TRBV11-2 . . CASSLGRRLGEQFF TGTGCCAGCAGCTTAGGACGCCGTTTGGGTGAGCAGTTCTTC
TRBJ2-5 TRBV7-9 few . CATAGGAYSGETQYF TGTGCCACCGCCGGGGGCGCTTACTCAGGGGAGACCCAGTACTTC
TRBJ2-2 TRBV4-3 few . CASSQSQASTAGELFF TGCGCCAGCAGCCAATCGCAGGCCTCCACGGCCGGGGAGCTGTTTTTT
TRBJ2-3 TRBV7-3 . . CASSLGLSTDTQYF TGTGCCAGCAGCTTAGGGCTTAGCACAGATACGCAGTATTTT
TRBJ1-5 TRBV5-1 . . CASSPGGSNQPQHF TGCGCCAGCAGCCCCGGGGGTAGCAATCAGCCCCAGCATTTT
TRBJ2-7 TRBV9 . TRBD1 CASSVGPGRDRAYEQYF TGTGCCAGCAGCGTAGGGCCGGGCCGGGACAGGGCCTACGAGCAGTACTTC
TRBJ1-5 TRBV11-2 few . CASSLAGNQPQHF TGTGCCAGCAGCTTAGCAGGGAATCAGCCCCAGCATTTT
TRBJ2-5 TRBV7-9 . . CASSPHRVGTETQYF TGTGCCAGCAGCCCCCACAGGGTAGGGACGGAGACCCAGTACTTC
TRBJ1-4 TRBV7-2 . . CASSYGGFKEKLFF TGTGCCAGCAGTTACGGGGGGTTCAAGGAAAAACTGTTTTTT
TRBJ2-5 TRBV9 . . CASSALRETQYF TGTGCCAGCAGCGCCCTACGGGAGACCCAGTACTTC
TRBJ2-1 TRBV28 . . CASSHNTGLLTNEQFF TGTGCCAGCAGCCACAACACAGGGTTACTTACCAATGAGCAGTTCTTC
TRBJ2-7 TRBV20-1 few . CSARLAHEQYF TGCAGTGCTAGACTCGCCCACGAGCAGTACTTC
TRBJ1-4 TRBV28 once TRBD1 CASITNRGEKLFF TGTGCCAGCATCACTAACAGGGGTGAAAAACTGTTTTTT
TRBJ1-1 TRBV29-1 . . CSVAQDRMNTEAFF TGCAGCGTTGCCCAGGACAGAATGAACACTGAAGCTTTCTTT
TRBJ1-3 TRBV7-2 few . CASSVGGQKNTIYF TGTGCCAGCAGCGTGGGCGGACAGAAAAACACCATATATTTT
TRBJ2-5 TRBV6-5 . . CASSYSRSQETQYF TGTGCCAGCAGTTACTCTCGTTCTCAAGAGACCCAGTACTTC
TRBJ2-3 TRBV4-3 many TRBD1 CASSQGTGTQYF TGCGCCAGCAGCCAAGGGACAGGAACGCAGTATTTT
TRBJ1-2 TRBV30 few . CAWYGVGAHYGYTF TGTGCCTGGTACGGTGTAGGGGCGCACTATGGCTACACCTTC
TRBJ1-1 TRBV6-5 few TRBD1 CASSRQGNTEAFF TGTGCCAGCAGTCGACAGGGAAACACTGAAGCTTTCTTT
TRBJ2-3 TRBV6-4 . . CASSATGDTDTQYF TGTGCCAGCAGTGCTACAGGAGACACAGATACGCAGTATTTT
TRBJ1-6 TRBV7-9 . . CASSFRNSPLHF TGTGCCAGCAGCTTCAGGAATTCACCCCTCCACTTT
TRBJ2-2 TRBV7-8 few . CASSLARVAGSGELFF TGTGCCAGCAGCTTAGCGCGGGTAGCCGGGTCCGGGGAGCTGTTTTTT
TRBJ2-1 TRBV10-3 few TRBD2 CAISEAGLAGRSSYNEQFF TGTGCCATCAGTGAGGCGGGACTAGCGGGAAGAAGCTCCTACAATGAGCAGTTCTTC
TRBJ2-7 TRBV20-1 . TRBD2 CSARDEREEF TGCAGTGCTAGAGACGAACGGGAGGAGTTC
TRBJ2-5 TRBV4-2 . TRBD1 CASSPRQGQETQYF TGTGCCAGCAGCCCTAGACAGGGGCAAGAGACCCAGTACTTC
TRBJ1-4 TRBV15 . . CATSARRPGHSNEKLFF TGTGCCACCAGCGCTAGGCGACCGGGACACTCGAATGAAAAACTGTTTTTT
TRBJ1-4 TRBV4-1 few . CASSQLNEKLFF TGCGCCAGCAGCCAACTCAATGAAAAACTGTTTTTT
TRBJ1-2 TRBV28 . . CASSFPGGYGYTF TGTGCCAGCAGTTTTCCGGGAGGCTATGGCTACACCTTC
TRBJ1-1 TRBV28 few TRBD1 CASSSRGRGRLNTEAFF TGTGCCAGCAGTTCACGGGGAAGGGGGCGGTTGAACACTGAAGCTTTCTTT
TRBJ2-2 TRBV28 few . CASQGRGPGTGELFF TGTGCCAGCCAAGGCCGGGGACCGGGGACCGGGGAGCTGTTTTTT
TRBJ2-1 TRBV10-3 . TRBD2 CAIRGSGDVYNEQFF TGTGCCATCAGGGGTAGCGGGGATGTTTACAATGAGCAGTTCTTC
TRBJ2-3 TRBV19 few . CASSPRGHSADTQYF TGTGCCAGTAGTCCCAGGGGCCACTCCGCAGATACGCAGTATTTT
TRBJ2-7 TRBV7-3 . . CASSPRDSTPQYF TGTGCCAGCAGCCCCCGGGACTCCACGCCACAGTACTTC
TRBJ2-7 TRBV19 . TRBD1 CASTDRGRTYEQYF TGTGCCAGTACCGACAGGGGGCGAACCTACGAGCAGTACTTC
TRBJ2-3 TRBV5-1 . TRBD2 CASSFLTSGTSNTQYF TGCGCCAGCAGCTTTCTAACTAGCGGGACATCGAATACGCAGTATTTT
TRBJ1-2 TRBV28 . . CASSLWGVGYTF TGTGCCAGCAGTTTATGGGGGGTGGGCTACACCTTC